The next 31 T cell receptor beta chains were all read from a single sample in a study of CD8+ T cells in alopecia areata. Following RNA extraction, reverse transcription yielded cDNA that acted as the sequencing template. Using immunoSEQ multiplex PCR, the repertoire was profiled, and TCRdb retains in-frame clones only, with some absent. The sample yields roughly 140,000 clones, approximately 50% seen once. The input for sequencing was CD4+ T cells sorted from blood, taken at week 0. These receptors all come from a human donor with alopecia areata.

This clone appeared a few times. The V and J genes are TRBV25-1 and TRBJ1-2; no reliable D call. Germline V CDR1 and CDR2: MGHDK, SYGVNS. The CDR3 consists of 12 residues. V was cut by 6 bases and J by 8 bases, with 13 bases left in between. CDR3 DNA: TGTGCCAGCAGGGGCCCATCTTGGGGCTACACCTTC. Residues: CASRGPSWGYTF.

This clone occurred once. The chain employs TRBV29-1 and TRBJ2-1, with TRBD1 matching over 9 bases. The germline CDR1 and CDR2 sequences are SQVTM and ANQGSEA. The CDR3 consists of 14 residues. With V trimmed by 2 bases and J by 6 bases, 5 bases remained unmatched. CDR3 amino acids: CSVERDRVSNEQFF. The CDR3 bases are TGCAGCGTTGAAAGGGACAGGGTCAGCAATGAGCAGTTCTTC.

The CDR3 region has the DNA TGTGCCAGCAGACGACAGGGAGGGACTAGGCTCGAGACCCAGTACTTC. It yields the protein CASRRQGGTRLETQYF. The chain joins TRBV27 to TRBJ2-5, with D possibly TRBD2 on 8 matching bases. With 6 bases removed from V and 5 bases from J, the gap between germline ends came to 22 bases. Germline lookup yields CDR1 MNHEY and CDR2 SMNVEV (reference sequence). The CDR3 has 16 amino acids.

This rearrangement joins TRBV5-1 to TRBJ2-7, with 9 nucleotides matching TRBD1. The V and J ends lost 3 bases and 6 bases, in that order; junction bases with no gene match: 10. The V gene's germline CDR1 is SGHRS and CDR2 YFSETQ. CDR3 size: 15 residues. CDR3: CASSSGGTGKSEQYF. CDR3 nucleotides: TGCGCCAGCAGCTCAGGTGGGACAGGGAAGTCCGAGCAGTACTTC. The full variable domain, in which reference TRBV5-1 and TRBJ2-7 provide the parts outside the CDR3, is KAGVTQTPRYLIKTRGQQVTLSCSPISGHRSVSWYQQTPGQGLQFLFEYFSETQRNKGNFPGRFSGRQFSNSRSEMNVSTLELGDSALYLCASSSGGTGKSEQYFGPGTRLTVT.

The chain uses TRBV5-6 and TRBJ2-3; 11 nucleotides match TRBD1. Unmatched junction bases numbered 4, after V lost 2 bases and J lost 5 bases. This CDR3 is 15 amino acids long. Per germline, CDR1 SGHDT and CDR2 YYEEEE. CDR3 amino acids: CASSLGTGGGDTQYF. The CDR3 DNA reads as TGTGCCAGCAGCTTAGGGACAGGGGGAGGAGATACGCAGTATTTT.

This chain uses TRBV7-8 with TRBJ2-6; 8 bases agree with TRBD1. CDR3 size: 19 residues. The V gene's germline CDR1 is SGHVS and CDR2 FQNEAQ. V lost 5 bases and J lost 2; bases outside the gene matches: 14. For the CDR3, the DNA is TGTGCCAGCAGCCCCACCCTTCAGGGGGCGCGGACTGGGGCCAACGTCCTGACTTTC. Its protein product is CASSPTLQGARTGANVLTF. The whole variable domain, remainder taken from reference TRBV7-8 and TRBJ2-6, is GAGVSQSPRYKVAKRGQDVALRCDPISGHVSLFWYQQALGQGPEFLTYFQNEAQLDKSGLPSDRFFAERPEGSVSTLKIQRTQQEDSAVYLCASSPTLQGARTGANVLTFGAGSRLTVL.

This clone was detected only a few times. For the CDR3, the DNA is TGTGCCAGCACCACGGGCGGTCAGCCCCAGCATTTT. Residues: CASTTGGQPQHF. The chain carries TRBV6-1 and TRBJ1-5; D is unresolved. This CDR3 region has 12 residues. The germline V gene encodes CDR1 MNHNS and CDR2 SASEGT. V lost 7 bases, J lost 6 bases, and 10 bases lay in between.

DNA of the CDR3: TGTGCCAGCAGTAGGTCCGGGGAGCTGTTTTTT. Translation: CASSRSGELFF. This chain joins TRBV6-5 and TRBJ2-2; D gene uncertain. This CDR3 contains 11 residues. The germline CDR1 and CDR2 sequences are MNHEY and SVGAGI. Trimming removed 5 bases at V and 6 bases at J, with 4 bases between.

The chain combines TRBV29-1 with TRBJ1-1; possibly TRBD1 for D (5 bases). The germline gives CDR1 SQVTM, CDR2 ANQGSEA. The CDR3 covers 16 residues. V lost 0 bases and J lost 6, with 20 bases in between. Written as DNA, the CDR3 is TGCAGCGTTGAAGATCGGGGGAGTTACCCGGCGGCTGAAGCTTTCTTT. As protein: CSVEDRGSYPAAEAFF.

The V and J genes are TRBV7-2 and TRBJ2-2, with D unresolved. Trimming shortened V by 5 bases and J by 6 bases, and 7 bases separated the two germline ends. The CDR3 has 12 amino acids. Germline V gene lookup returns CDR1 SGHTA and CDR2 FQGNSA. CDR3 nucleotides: TGTGCCAGCAGCCGGGCCGCCGGGGAGCTGTTTTTT. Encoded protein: CASSRAAGELFF.

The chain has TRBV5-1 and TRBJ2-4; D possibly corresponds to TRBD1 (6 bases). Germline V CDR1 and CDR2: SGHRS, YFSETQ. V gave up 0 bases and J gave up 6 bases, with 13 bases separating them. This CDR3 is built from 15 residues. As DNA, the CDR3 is TGCGCCAGCAGCTTGGGGGCAGCAGGGGCAAACATTCAGTACTTC. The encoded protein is CASSLGAAGANIQYF.

CDR3 region: CSVRANNEQFF. The CDR3 nucleotides read TGCAGCGTTAGGGCGAACAATGAGCAGTTCTTC. V gene TRBV29-1 combines with J gene TRBJ2-1; D ambiguous. Germline V gene sequence: CDR1 SQVTM, CDR2 ANQGSEA. The CDR3 has 11 residues. Trimming stripped 5 bases from V and 5 bases from J, with 7 bases between.

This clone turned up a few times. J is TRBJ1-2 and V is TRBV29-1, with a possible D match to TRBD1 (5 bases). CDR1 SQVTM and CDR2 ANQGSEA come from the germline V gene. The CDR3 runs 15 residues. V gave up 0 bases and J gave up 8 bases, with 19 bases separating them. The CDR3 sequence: CSVEEVSTGSRGYTF. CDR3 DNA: TGCAGCGTTGAAGAGGTTTCTACAGGCTCAAGAGGCTACACCTTC.

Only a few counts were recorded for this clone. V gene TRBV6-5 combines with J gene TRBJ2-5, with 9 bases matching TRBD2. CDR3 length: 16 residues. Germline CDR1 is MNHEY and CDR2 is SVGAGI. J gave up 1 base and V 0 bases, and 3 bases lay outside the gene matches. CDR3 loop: CASSYSLAGSQETQYF. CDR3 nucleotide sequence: TGTGCCAGCAGTTACTCTCTAGCGGGGTCCCAAGAGACCCAGTACTTC.

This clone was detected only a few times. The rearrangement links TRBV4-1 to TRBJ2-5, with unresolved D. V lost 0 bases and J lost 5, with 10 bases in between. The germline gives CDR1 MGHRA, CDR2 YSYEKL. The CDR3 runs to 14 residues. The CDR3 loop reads CASSQDRFRETQYF. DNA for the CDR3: TGCGCCAGCAGCCAAGATCGGTTCCGGGAGACCCAGTACTTC.

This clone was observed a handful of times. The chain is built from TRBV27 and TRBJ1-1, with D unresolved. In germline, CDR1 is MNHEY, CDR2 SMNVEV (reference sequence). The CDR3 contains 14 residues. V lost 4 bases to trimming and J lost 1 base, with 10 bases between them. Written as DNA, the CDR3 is TGTGCCAGCAGTTCCGCCGAGAGGAACACTGAAGCTTTCTTT. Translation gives CASSSAERNTEAFF.

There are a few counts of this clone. CDR3 bases: TGCAGCGTTCGTTCTGGTCGGGGAGGGTACACTGAAGCTTTCTTT. Residues: CSVRSGRGGYTEAFF. The rearrangement uses TRBV29-1 and TRBJ1-1; D remains ambiguous. Trimming took 5 bases from V and 3 from J, leaving 19 bases between them. Germline CDR1 is SQVTM and CDR2 is ANQGSEA. The CDR3 covers 15 residues.

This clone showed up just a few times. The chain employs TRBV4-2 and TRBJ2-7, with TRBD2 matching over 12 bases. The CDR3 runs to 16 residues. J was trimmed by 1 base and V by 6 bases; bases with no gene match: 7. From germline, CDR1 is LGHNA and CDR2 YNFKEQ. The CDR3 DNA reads TGTGCCAGCAGGTACAAGGGACTAGCGGGTTCCTACGAGCAGTACTTC. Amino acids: CASRYKGLAGSYEQYF.

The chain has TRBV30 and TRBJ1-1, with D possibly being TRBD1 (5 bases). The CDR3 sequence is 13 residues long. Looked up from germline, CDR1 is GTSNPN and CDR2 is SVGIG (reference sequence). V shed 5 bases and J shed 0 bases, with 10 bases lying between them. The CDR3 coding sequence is TGTGCCTGGGAGGACACGCTGAACACTGAAGCTTTCTTT. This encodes CAWEDTLNTEAFF.

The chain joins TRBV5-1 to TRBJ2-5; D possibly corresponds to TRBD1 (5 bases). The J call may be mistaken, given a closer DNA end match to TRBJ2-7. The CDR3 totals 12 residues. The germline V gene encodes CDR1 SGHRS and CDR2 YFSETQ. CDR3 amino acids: CASSPDTYEQYF. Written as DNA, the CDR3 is TGCGCCAGCAGCCCGGACACCTACGAGCAGTACTTC.

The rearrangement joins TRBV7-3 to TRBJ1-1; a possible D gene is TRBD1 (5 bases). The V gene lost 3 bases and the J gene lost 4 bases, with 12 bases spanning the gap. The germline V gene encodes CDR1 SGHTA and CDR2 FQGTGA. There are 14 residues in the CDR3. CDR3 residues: CASSLGRAGTEAFF. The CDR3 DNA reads TGTGCCAGCAGCTTGGGACGAGCTGGCACTGAAGCTTTCTTT.

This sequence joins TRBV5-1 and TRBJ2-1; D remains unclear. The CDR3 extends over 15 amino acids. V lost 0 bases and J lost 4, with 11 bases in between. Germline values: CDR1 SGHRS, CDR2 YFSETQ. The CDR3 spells CASSLAIRIYNEQFF. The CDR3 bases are TGCGCCAGCAGCTTGGCGATCAGGATATACAATGAGCAGTTCTTC.

The CDR3: CASSLTAQETQYF. Written as DNA, the CDR3 is TGCGCCAGCAGCTTGACAGCCCAAGAGACCCAGTACTTC. The chain employs TRBV5-1 and TRBJ2-5; D remains unclear. V dropped 1 base and J dropped 1 base, with 5 bases sitting between them. This CDR3 contains 13 residues. Germline values: CDR1 SGHRS, CDR2 YFSETQ.

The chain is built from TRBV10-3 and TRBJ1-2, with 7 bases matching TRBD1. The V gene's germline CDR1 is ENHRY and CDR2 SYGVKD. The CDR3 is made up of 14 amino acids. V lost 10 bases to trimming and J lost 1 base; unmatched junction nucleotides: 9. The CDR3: CATTGRVGNYGYTF. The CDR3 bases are TGTGCCACGACAGGGAGGGTTGGTAACTATGGCTACACCTTC.

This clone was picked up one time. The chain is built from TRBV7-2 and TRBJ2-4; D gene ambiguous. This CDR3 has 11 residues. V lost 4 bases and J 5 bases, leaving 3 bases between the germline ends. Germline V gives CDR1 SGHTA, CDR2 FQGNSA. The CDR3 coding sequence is TGTGCCAGCAGCTACCAAAACATTCAGTACTTC. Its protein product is CASSYQNIQYF.

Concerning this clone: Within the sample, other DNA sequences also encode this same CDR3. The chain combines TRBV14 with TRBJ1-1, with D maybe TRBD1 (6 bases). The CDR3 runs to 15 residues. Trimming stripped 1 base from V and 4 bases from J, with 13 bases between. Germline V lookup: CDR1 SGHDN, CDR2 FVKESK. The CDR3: CASSQARGVGTEAFF. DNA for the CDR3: TGTGCCAGCAGCCAAGCCAGGGGAGTGGGCACTGAAGCTTTCTTT.

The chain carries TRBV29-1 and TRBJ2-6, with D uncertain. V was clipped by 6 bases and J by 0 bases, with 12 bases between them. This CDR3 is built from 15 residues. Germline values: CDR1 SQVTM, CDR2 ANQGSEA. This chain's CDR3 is CSVMGTISGANVLTF. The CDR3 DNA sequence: TGCAGCGTAATGGGAACAATCTCTGGGGCCAACGTCCTGACTTTC.

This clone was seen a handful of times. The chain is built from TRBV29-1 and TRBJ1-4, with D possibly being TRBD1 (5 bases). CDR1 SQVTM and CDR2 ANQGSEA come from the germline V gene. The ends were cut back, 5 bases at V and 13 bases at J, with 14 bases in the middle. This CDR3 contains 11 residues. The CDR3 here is CSVIDSIGLFF. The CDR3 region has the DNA TGCAGCGTTATAGACAGCATTGGACTGTTTTTT.

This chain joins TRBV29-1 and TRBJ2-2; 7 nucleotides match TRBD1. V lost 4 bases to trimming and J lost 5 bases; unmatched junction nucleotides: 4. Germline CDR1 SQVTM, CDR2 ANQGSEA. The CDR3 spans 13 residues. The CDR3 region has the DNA TGCAGCGTTGTCACAGGGGTGACCGGGGAGCTGTTTTTT. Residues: CSVVTGVTGELFF.

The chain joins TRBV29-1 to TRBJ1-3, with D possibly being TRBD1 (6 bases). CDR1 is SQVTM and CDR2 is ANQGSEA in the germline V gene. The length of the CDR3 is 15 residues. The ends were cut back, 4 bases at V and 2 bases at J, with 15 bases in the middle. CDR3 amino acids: CSVAPDRPTGNTIYF. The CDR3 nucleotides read TGCAGCGTTGCCCCGGACAGACCTACTGGAAACACCATATATTTT.

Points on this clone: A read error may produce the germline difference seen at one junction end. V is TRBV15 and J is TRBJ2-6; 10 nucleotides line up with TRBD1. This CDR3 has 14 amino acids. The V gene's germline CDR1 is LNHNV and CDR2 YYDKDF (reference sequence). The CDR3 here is CATNYGQGVNVLTF. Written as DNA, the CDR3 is TGTGCCACCAATTATGGACAGGGGGTCAACGTCCTGACTTTC.